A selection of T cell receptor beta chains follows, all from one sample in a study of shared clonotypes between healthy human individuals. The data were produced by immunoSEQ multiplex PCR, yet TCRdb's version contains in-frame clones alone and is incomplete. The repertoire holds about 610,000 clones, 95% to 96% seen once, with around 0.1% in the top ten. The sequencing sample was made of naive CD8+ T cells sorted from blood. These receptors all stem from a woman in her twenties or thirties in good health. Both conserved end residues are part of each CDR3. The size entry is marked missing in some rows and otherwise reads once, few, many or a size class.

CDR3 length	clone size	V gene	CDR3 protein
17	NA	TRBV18	CASSHAKGGDVRTEAFF
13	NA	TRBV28	CASSRQGTEKLFF
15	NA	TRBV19	CASSPGQTGRETQYF
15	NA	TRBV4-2	CASSQEQGLSYEQYF
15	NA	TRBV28	CASSLDRGRSNGYTF
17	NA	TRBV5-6	CASSPRAGALLLTEAFF
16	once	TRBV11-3	CASRGRSGSLRNEQFF
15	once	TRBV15	CATSRYGGDSYEQYF
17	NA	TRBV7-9	CASSPMTSGMGRNEQFF
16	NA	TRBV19	CASSIDLTGGADGYTF
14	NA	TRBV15	CATSSRPDTYEQYF
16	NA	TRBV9	CASSVDSGARPETQYF
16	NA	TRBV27	CASSLSSSGSYYEQYF
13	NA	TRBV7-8	CASSLAVTVEQFF
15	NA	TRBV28	CASSSPDYPDSPLHF
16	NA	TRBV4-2	CASSQDFGKFNTEAFF
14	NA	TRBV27	CASMVAVSTDTQYF
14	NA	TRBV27	CASSLFYAKETQYF
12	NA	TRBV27	CASSTGATEAFF
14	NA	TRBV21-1	CASSKWQATGELFF
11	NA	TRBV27	CATGGLNEQFF
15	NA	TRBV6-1	CASSESLSLVQPQHF
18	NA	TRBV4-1	CASSQSSQSSRPPDTQYF
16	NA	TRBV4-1	CASSQAPGGEDTEAFF
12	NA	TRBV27	CASSFVTGELFF
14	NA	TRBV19	CASSWTSGSYEQYF
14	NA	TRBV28	CASSHSGVNQPQHF
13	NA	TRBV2	CASSSEIVPEQYF
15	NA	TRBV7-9	CASSLGASGTDTQYF
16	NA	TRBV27	CASSVSGRAVVHEQFF
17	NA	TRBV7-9	CASSPTSGISSTGELFF
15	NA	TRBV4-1	CASSQVAGNAYEQYF
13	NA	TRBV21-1	CASSRGAKNIQYF
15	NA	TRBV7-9	CASSLGPGEFETQYF
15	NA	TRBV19	CASRLTPSSYNEQFF
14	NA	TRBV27	CASSFGQSVYEQYF
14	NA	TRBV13	CASSIGTGAYEQYF
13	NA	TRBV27	CATIGGTAYEQYF
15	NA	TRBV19	CASSMDVVRSYEQYF
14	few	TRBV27	CASSSGQGPYEQYF
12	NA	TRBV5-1	CASSLGGEEQYF
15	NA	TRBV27	CASSFTSGSSETQYF
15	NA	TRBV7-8	CASSLVGQSTDTQYF
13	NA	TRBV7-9	CASRLGMSYEQYF
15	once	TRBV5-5	CASSWLPGLAETQYF
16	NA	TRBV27	CASRAGTAFDNSPLHF
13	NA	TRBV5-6	CASSTGASEKLFF
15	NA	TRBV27	CASSLQAGTYNEQFF
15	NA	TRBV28	CASRLPGLDSYEQYF
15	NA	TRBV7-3	CASSLLAGVSDTQYF
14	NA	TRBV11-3	CASSPTPNTGELFF
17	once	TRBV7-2	CASSEKGALGLSTEAFF
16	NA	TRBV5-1	CASRTSGRAAYNEQFF
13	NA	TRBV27	CATSRTGYYEQYF
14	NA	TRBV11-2	CASSFGQRGIGYTF